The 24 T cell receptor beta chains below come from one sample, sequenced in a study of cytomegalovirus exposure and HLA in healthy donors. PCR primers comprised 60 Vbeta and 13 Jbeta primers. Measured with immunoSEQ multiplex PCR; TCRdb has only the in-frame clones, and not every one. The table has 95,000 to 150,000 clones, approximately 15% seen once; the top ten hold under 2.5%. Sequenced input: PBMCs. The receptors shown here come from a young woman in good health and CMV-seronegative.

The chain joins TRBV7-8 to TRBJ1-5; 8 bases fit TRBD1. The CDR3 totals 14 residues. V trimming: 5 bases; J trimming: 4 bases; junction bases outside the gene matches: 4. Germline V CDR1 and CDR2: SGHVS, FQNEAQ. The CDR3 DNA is TGTGCCAGCAGCCACAGGGGGGCGAATCAGCCCCAGCATTTT. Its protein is CASSHRGANQPQHF.

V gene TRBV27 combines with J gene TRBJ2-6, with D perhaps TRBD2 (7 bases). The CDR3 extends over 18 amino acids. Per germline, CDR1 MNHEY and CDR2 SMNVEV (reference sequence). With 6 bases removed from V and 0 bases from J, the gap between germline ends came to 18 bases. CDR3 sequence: CASRPSGGSHSGANVLTF. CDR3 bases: TGTGCCAGCAGACCCTCGGGGGGCTCCCACTCTGGGGCCAACGTCCTGACTTTC.

The CDR3 sequence: CASSEVGGDSPLHF. CDR3 bases: TGTGCCAGCAGTGAAGTGGGGGGTGATTCACCCCTCCACTTT. The gene calls are TRBV6-1 and TRBJ1-6, with D possibly being TRBD1 (5 bases). Between the trimmed V and J ends, which lost 1 base and 8 bases, there was a span of 9 bases. The CDR3 covers 14 residues. From germline, CDR1 is MNHNS and CDR2 SASEGT.

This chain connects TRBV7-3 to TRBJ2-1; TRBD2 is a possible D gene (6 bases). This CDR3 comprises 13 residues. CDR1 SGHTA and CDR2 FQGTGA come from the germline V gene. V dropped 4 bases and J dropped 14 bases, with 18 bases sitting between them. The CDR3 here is CASSSIRLGWEFF. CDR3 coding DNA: TGTGCCAGCAGCTCGATTCGACTAGGGTGGGAGTTCTTC.

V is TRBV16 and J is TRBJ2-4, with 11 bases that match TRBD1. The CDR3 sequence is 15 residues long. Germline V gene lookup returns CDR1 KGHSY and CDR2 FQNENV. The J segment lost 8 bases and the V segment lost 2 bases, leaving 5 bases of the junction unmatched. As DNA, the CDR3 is TGTGCCAGCAGCCAACACCGGGACAGGGGGGACATTCAGTACTTC. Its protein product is CASSQHRDRGDIQYF.

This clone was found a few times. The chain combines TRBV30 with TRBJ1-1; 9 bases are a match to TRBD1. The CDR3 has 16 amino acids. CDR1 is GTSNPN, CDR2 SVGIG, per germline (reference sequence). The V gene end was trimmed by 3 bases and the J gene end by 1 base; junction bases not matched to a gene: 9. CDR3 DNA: TGTGCCTGGAGAAGACCGGGACAGGGAAGGAACACTGAAGCTTTCTTT. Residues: CAWRRPGQGRNTEAFF.

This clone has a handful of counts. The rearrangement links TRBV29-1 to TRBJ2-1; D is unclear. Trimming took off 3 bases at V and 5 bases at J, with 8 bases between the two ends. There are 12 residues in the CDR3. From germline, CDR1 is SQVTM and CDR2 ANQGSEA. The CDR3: CSVESFNNEQFF. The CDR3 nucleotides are TGCAGCGTTGAGTCATTCAACAATGAGCAGTTCTTC.

CDR3 amino acids: CASSSSGTSPETQYF. Here the CDR3 DNA reads TGTGCCAGCAGCTCTAGCGGGACCAGTCCGGAGACCCAGTACTTC. This chain uses TRBV7-9 with TRBJ2-5; 9 bases align to TRBD2. Germline CDR1 and CDR2: SEHNR and FQNEAQ (reference sequence). V gave up 4 bases and J gave up 5 bases; unmatched junction bases: 8. This CDR3 spans 15 amino acids.

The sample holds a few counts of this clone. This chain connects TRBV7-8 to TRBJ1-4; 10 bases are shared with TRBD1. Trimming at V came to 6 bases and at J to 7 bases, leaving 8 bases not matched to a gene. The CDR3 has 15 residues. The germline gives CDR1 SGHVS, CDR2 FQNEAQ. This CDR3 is CASRPRQGAREKLFF. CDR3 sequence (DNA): TGTGCCAGCAGACCTAGACAGGGGGCGCGTGAAAAACTGTTTTTT.

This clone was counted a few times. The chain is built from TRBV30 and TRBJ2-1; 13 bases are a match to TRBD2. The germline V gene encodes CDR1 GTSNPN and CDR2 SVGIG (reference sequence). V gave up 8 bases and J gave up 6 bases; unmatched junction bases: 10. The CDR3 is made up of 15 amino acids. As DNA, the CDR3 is TGTGCCGGGGAACTAGCGGGGGGGCCTGGCAATGAGCAGTTCTTC. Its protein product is CAGELAGGPGNEQFF.

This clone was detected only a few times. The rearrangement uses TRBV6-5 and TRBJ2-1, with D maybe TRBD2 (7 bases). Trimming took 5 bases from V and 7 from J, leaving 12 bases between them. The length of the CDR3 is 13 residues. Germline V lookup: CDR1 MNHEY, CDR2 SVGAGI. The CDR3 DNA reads TGTGCCAGCAGTGGGAGGGGGGGGAATGAGCAGTTCTTC. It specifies CASSGRGGNEQFF.

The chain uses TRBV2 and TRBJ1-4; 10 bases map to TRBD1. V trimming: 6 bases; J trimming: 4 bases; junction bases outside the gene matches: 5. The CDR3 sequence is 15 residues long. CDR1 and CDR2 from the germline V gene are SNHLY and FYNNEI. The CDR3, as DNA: TGTGCCAGCAGCGCCGGGGACAGGGGTAATGAAAAACTGTTTTTT. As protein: CASSAGDRGNEKLFF. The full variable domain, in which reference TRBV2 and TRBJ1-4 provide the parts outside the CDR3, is EPEVTQTPSHQVTQMGQEVILRCVPISNHLYFYWYRQILGQKVEFLVSFYNNEISEKSEIFDDQFSVERPDGSNFTLKIRSTKLEDSAMYFCASSAGDRGNEKLFFGSGTQLSVL.

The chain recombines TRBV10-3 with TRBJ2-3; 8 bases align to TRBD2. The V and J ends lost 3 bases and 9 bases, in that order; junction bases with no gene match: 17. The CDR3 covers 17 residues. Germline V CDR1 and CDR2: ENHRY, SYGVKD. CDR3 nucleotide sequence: TGTGCCATCAGTGATGGGGCCAGCGGGGGTTTTCTAAGCACGCAGTATTTT. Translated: CAISDGASGGFLSTQYF.

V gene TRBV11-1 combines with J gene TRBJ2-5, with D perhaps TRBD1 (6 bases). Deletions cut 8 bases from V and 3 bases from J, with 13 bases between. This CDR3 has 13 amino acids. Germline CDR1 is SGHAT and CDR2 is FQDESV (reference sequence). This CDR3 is CASSQGSEETQYF. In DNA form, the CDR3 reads TGTGCCAGCTCCCAGGGGAGCGAAGAGACCCAGTACTTC.

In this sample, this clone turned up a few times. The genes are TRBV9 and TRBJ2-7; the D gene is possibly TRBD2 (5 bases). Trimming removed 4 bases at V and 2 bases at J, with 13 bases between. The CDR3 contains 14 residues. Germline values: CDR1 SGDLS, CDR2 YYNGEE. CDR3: CASSPSAGPYEQYF. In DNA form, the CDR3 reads TGTGCCAGCAGCCCCTCGGCGGGCCCCTACGAGCAGTACTTC.

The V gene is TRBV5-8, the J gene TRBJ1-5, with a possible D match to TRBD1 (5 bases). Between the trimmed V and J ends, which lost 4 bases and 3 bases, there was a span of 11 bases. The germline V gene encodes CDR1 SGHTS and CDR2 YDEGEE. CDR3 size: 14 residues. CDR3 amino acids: CASSMTDYNQPQHF. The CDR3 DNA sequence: TGTGCCAGCAGCATGACAGATTACAATCAGCCCCAGCATTTT. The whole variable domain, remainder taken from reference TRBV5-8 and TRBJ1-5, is EAGVTQSPTHLIKTRGQQATLRCSPISGHTSVYWYQQALGLGLQFLLWYDEGEERNRGNFPPRFSGRQFPNYSSELNVNALELEDSALYLCASSMTDYNQPQHFGDGTRLSIL.

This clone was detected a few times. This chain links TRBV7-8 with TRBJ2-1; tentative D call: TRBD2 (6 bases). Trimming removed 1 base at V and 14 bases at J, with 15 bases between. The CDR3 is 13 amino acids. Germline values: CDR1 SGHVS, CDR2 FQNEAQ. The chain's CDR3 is CASSLVRGRPEFF. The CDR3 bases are TGTGCCAGCAGCTTAGTTCGGGGGAGGCCGGAGTTCTTC.

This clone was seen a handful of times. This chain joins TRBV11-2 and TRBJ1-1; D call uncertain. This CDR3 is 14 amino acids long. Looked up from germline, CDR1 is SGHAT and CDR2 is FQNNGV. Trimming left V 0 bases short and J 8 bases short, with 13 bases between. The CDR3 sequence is CASSLDGTTTEAFF. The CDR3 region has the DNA TGTGCCAGCAGCTTAGATGGCACTACAACCGAAGCTTTCTTT.

DNA of the CDR3: TGTGCCAGCAGCTTAATAGACAGGCCAAGCTACAATGAGCAGTTCTTC. This encodes CASSLIDRPSYNEQFF. The chain combines TRBV7-2 with TRBJ2-1; TRBD1 is a possible D gene (6 bases). The CDR3 is 16 amino acids. CDR1 is SGHTA and CDR2 is FQGNSA in the germline V gene. Between the trimmed V and J ends, which lost 2 bases and 3 bases, there was a span of 14 bases.

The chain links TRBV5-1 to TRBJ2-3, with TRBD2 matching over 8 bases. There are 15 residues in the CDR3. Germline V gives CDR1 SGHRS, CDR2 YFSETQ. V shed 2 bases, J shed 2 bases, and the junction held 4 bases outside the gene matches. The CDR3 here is CASSFGGGDTDTQYF. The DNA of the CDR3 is TGCGCCAGCAGCTTCGGGGGGGGAGACACAGATACGCAGTATTTT.

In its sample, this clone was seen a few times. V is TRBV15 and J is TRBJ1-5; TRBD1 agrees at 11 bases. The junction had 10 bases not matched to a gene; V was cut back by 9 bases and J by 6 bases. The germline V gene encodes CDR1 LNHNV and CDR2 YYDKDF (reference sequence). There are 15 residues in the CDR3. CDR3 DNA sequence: TGTGCCACTCAAGGGGACAGGGGGTTCGGTCAGCCCCAGCATTTT. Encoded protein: CATQGDRGFGQPQHF. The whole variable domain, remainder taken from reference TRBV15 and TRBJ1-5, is DAMVIQNPRYQVTQFGKPVTLSCSQTLNHNVMYWYQQKSSQAPKLLFHYYDKDFNNEADTPDNFQSRRPNTSFCFLDIRSPGLGDTAMYLCATQGDRGFGQPQHFGDGTRLSIL.

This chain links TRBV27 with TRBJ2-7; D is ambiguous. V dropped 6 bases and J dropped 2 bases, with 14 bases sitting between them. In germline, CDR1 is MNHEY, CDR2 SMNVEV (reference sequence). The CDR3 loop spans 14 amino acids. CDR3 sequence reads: CASSQSGLAYEQYF. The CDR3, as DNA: TGTGCCAGCAGCCAATCAGGTTTAGCCTACGAGCAGTACTTC.

In nucleotides, the CDR3 is TGTGCCAGCAGTCGACAGGGGGCGACTGAAGCTTTCTTT. This encodes CASSRQGATEAFF. The chain recombines TRBV5-4 with TRBJ1-1; TRBD1 aligns across 10 bases. The ends lost 5 bases at V and 5 bases at J; junction bases unmatched: 3. Germline lookup yields CDR1 SGHNT and CDR2 YYREEE (reference sequence). The CDR3 length is 13 residues.

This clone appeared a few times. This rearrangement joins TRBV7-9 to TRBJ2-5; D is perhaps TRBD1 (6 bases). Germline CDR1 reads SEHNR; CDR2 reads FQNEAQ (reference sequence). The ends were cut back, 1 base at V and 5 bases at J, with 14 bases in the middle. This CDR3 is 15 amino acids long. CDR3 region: CASSLGYRVRETQYF. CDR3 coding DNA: TGTGCCAGCAGCTTAGGTTACAGGGTTCGGGAGACCCAGTACTTC.